The next 24 T cell receptor beta chains were all read from a single sample in a study of blood T cell repertoires in COVID-19. Repertoires were generated with immunoSEQ multiplex PCR, while TCRdb's copy carries only in-frame clones and drops some. The table has around 65,000 clones, 60% to 80% seen once. Sequencing was carried out using peripheral blood. These receptors came from a man aged 60 to 69 with acute or convalescent COVID-19.

The chain joins TRBV5-1 to TRBJ1-1; D might be TRBD1 (5 bases). V was clipped by 0 bases and J by 3 bases, with 12 bases between them. Germline V gene data show CDR1 as SGHRS and CDR2 as YFSETQ. The CDR3 totals 15 residues. CDR3 sequence (DNA): TGCGCCAGCAGCTTGGTTGCCAGGGAGGACACTGAAGCTTTCTTT. This translates into CASSLVAREDTEAFF. Together with reference TRBV5-1 and TRBJ1-1, the CDR3 gives the full variable domain: KAGVTQTPRYLIKTRGQQVTLSCSPISGHRSVSWYQQTPGQGLQFLFEYFSETQRNKGNFPGRFSGRQFSNSRSEMNVSTLELGDSALYLCASSLVAREDTEAFFGQGTRLTVV.

The chain carries TRBV27 and TRBJ1-2, with 8 positions matching TRBD1. The J segment lost 2 bases and the V segment lost 6 bases, leaving 5 bases of the junction unmatched. CDR1 is MNHEY, CDR2 SMNVEV, per germline (reference sequence). There are 14 residues in the CDR3. The CDR3 here is CASSRTGHNYGYTF. The CDR3 DNA follows: TGTGCCAGCAGCAGGACAGGGCACAACTATGGCTACACCTTC.

The rearrangement uses TRBV5-6 and TRBJ1-1, with D possibly matching TRBD1 (6 bases). Germline values: CDR1 SGHDT, CDR2 YYEEEE. This CDR3 region has 15 residues. V lost 3 bases and J 0 bases, leaving 12 bases between the germline ends. This CDR3 is CASSSVRDMNTEAFF. CDR3 coding DNA: TGTGCCAGCAGCTCCGTTAGGGACATGAACACTGAAGCTTTCTTT.

The V call is TRBV7-3, the J call TRBJ2-5, with 8 nucleotides matching TRBD1. CDR3 length: 15 residues. Germline lookup yields CDR1 SGHTA and CDR2 FQGTGA. V lost 5 bases and J lost 7; bases outside the gene matches: 12. CDR3 region: CASSPRVGDRGTQYF. The CDR3 bases are TGTGCCAGCAGCCCAAGGGTAGGCGACAGGGGGACCCAGTACTTC.

The chain joins TRBV6-2 or TRBV6-3 to TRBJ1-2; D gene unclear. The V end was cut by 2 bases, the J end by 0 bases, with 19 bases between. The CDR3 has 18 residues. Germline-derived CDR1 and CDR2 are MNHEY and SVGEGT. CDR3 nucleotide sequence: TGTGCCAGCAGTTACGAGGTTGGGCGGGCAGAACCTAACTATGGCTACACCTTC. Protein product: CASSYEVGRAEPNYGYTF.

This clone appeared once. The chain employs TRBV6-2 or TRBV6-3 and TRBJ1-2, with D unresolved. The V gene lost 4 bases and the J gene lost 1 base, with 13 bases spanning the gap. Germline V gene lookup returns CDR1 MNHEY and CDR2 SVGEGT. The CDR3 loop spans 15 amino acids. CDR3 residues: CASSSADKYNYGYTF. The CDR3 nucleotides are TGTGCCAGCAGTTCGGCAGACAAGTATAACTATGGCTACACCTTC.

The chain employs TRBV19 and TRBJ1-5; D is undetermined. In germline, CDR1 is LNHDA, CDR2 SQIVND (reference sequence). This CDR3 comprises 15 residues. V gave up 6 bases and J gave up 0 bases, with 12 bases separating them. CDR3 residues: CASRAGAASNQPQHF. CDR3 bases: TGTGCCAGTAGGGCGGGCGCCGCTAGCAATCAGCCCCAGCATTTT.

The chain is built from TRBV5-1 and TRBJ1-2, with D possibly matching TRBD1 (6 bases). In germline, CDR1 is SGHRS, CDR2 YFSETQ. Between the trimmed V and J ends, which lost 3 bases and 4 bases, there was a span of 13 bases. This CDR3 spans 14 amino acids. Here the CDR3 reads CASSSGTLSYGYTF. The CDR3 DNA reads TGCGCCAGCAGCTCCGGGACATTAAGCTATGGCTACACCTTC.

This chain uses TRBV7-2 with TRBJ2-7; D gene uncertain. CDR3 size: 14 residues. Germline-derived CDR1 and CDR2 are SGHTA and FQGNSA. V dropped 5 bases and J dropped 4 bases, with 15 bases sitting between them. The CDR3, as DNA: TGTGCCAGCAGCCCCGTGGGCCAAAGGTACGAGCAGTACTTC. Residues: CASSPVGQRYEQYF.

The V and J genes are TRBV18 and TRBJ1-5; D is possibly TRBD1 (5 bases). The CDR3 totals 16 residues. The V gene lost 1 base and the J gene lost 1 base, with 11 bases spanning the gap. Germline V gives CDR1 KGHSH, CDR2 LQKENI. The CDR3 reads CASSPRTGLSNQPQHF. DNA for the CDR3: TGTGCCAGCTCACCACGGACGGGACTAAGCAATCAGCCCCAGCATTTT.

The rearrangement uses TRBV6-2 or TRBV6-3 and TRBJ2-6; 9 bases match TRBD1. Germline V gene sequence: CDR1 MNHEY, CDR2 SVGEGT. The V gene end was trimmed by 6 bases and the J gene end by 5 bases; junction bases not matched to a gene: 5. The CDR3 covers 15 residues. The CDR3 here is CASSQGQGRANVLTF. CDR3 coding DNA: TGTGCCAGCAGCCAAGGACAGGGGAGGGCCAACGTCCTGACTTTC.

The chain links TRBV5-1 to TRBJ2-3, with D possibly TRBD1 on 5 matching bases. The germline V gene has CDR1 SGHRS and CDR2 YFSETQ. The CDR3 has 14 residues. With 2 bases removed from V and 6 bases from J, the gap between germline ends came to 13 bases. CDR3 loop: CASSFAGPRDTQYF. CDR3 nucleotides: TGCGCCAGCAGCTTTGCAGGGCCTAGGGATACGCAGTATTTT.

The chain links TRBV9 to TRBJ2-3, with TRBD1 as a possible D gene (6 bases). Germline values: CDR1 SGDLS, CDR2 YYNGEE. This CDR3 region has 15 residues. V lost 4 bases, J lost 3 bases, and 15 bases lay in between. The CDR3 DNA reads as TGTGCCAGCAGCACCAGGGGAGACGGTACAGATACGCAGTATTTT. Amino acids: CASSTRGDGTDTQYF.

This clone was detected a few times. CDR3 region: CASSQAGNYGYTF. The CDR3 bases are TGTGCCAGCAGCCAGGCGGGGAACTATGGCTACACCTTC. The rearrangement uses TRBV11-1 and TRBJ1-2, with D uncertain. V was clipped by 5 bases and J by 2 bases, with 9 bases between them. The CDR3 length is 13 residues. The germline V gene encodes CDR1 SGHAT and CDR2 FQDESV (reference sequence). Variable domain in full (rest from reference TRBV11-1 and TRBJ1-2): EAEVAQSPRYKITEKSQAVAFWCDPISGHATLYWYRQILGQGPELLVQFQDESVVDDSQLPKDRFSAERLKGVDSTLKIQPAELGDSAMYLCASSQAGNYGYTFGSGTRLTVV.

In this sample, this clone turned up once. This sequence joins TRBV10-2 and TRBJ2-1; D ambiguous. This CDR3 contains 13 residues. V was shortened by 0 bases and J by 8 bases, with 8 bases between the two germline ends. Germline values: CDR1 WSHSY, CDR2 SAAADI. This CDR3 is CASSESGDDEQFF. CDR3 sequence (DNA): TGCGCCAGCAGTGAGTCGGGCGACGATGAGCAGTTCTTC.

The CDR3 spells CASSRIAGVNYEQYF. The CDR3 region has the DNA TGCGCCAGCAGCCGGATAGCGGGTGTCAACTACGAGCAGTACTTC. The chain is built from TRBV4-3 and TRBJ2-7; 7 bases agree with TRBD2. Germline V gene data show CDR1 as LGHNA and CDR2 as YSLEER. Trimming at V came to 4 bases and at J to 3 bases, leaving 9 bases not matched to a gene. The CDR3 length is 15 residues.

This chain connects TRBV6-6 to TRBJ1-1; 9 bases are shared with TRBD1. Germline loops: CDR1 MNHNY, CDR2 SVGAGI (reference sequence). V was pared by 7 bases and J by 4 bases, with 7 bases of the junction left unmatched. This CDR3 is 14 amino acids long. The CDR3 nucleotides read TGTGCCAGCACCCAACAGGGGGCCGGCACTGAAGCTTTCTTT. It translates to CASTQQGAGTEAFF.

This clone occurred a few times. This chain uses TRBV7-2 with TRBJ1-1; 9 nucleotides match TRBD1. CDR1 SGHTA and CDR2 FQGNSA come from the germline V gene. The CDR3 has 14 residues. Trimming removed 6 bases from V and 5 bases from J; junction bases left unmatched: 7. The CDR3 spells CASRSTGGGTEAFF. Written as DNA, the CDR3 is TGTGCCAGCAGGTCAACAGGGGGCGGAACTGAAGCTTTCTTT.

The CDR3 sequence is CASSISRNQPQHF. In DNA, the CDR3 is TGTGCCAGCAGCATAAGCCGCAATCAGCCCCAGCATTTT. The gene calls are TRBV7-2 and TRBJ1-5; D remains ambiguous. V was shortened by 5 bases and J by 2 bases, with 7 bases between the two germline ends. The CDR3 is 13 residues long. Germline CDR1 and CDR2: SGHTA and FQGNSA. Combining the CDR3 with reference TRBV7-2 and TRBJ1-5 gives the whole variable domain GAGVSQSPSNKVTEKGKDVELRCDPISGHTALYWYRQSLGQGLEFLIYFQGNSAPDKSGLPSDRFSAERTGGSVSTLTIQRTQQEDSAVYLCASSISRNQPQHFGDGTRLSIL.

The chain couples TRBV5-1 to TRBJ2-5, with D possibly matching TRBD1 (7 bases). The CDR3 is made up of 15 amino acids. The V and J ends lost 4 bases and 2 bases respectively, with 15 bases between them. CDR1 is SGHRS and CDR2 is YFSETQ in the germline V gene. As DNA, the CDR3 is TGCGCCAGCAGCGGCGGGACAGCTAAACAAGAGACCCAGTACTTC. Protein product: CASSGGTAKQETQYF.

J is TRBJ1-1 and V is TRBV19; D possibly corresponds to TRBD1 (5 bases). V was pared by 7 bases and J by 0 bases, with 12 bases between. The CDR3 is 14 residues long. The germline CDR1 and CDR2 sequences are LNHDA and SQIVND (reference sequence). CDR3 region: CASIPDRLNTEAFF. The CDR3 nucleotides are TGTGCCAGTATCCCTGACAGACTGAACACTGAAGCTTTCTTT.

This rearrangement joins TRBV7-8 to TRBJ1-2, with D unresolved. The ends were cut back, 5 bases at V and 11 bases at J, with 12 bases in the middle. In germline, CDR1 is SGHVS, CDR2 FQNEAQ. The CDR3 is 11 residues long. CDR3 nucleotide sequence: TGTGCCAGCAGCAACCGGCACGGGTACACCTTC. Amino acid sequence: CASSNRHGYTF.

The chain couples TRBV4-3 to TRBJ1-1; 7 nucleotides line up with TRBD1. The CDR3 loop spans 15 amino acids. V shed 0 bases and J 5 bases; nucleotides not matched to a gene: 6. Germline V lookup: CDR1 LGHNA, CDR2 YSLEER. The CDR3 DNA is TGCGCCAGCAGCCAAGACGTCAGCAGGGGGACTGAAGCTTTCTTT. It is translated as CASSQDVSRGTEAFF.

This clone has a single count. The chain has TRBV11-2 and TRBJ2-5; tentatively, D is TRBD2 (5 bases). Germline lookup yields CDR1 SGHAT and CDR2 FQNNGV. The CDR3 has 13 residues. Trimming cost V 5 bases and J 1 base, with 8 bases left between them. The CDR3 sequence: CASSAGPQETQYF. Here the CDR3 DNA reads TGTGCCAGCAGCGCGGGCCCCCAAGAGACCCAGTACTTC.